The 4 T cell receptor beta chains below all came from one sample that was sequenced in a study of shared clonotypes between healthy human individuals. Data came from immunoSEQ multiplex PCR; TCRdb stores just in-frame clones and leaves some out. Here the sample spans over 2 million clones, 85% to 95% being singletons. The sample consisted of naive CD4+ T cells sorted from blood. Subset in this sample: CD45RA+ positively selected. Source of these receptors: a man in his late teens or twenties in good health.

The chain combines TRBV11-2 with TRBJ2-3, with TRBD2 as a possible D gene (5 bases). CDR1 SGHAT and CDR2 FQNNGV come from the germline V gene. Trimming shortened V by 5 bases and J by 2 bases, and 11 bases separated the two germline ends. The CDR3 covers 14 residues. In DNA, the CDR3 is TGTGCCAGCAGCCAAGGCGGGTTCACAGATACGCAGTATTTT. This encodes CASSQGGFTDTQYF.

The CDR3 spells CASSLLRDNTGELFF. CDR3 bases: TGTGCCAGCAGCTTGCTACGGGACAACACCGGGGAGCTGTTTTTT. The genes are TRBV5-4 and TRBJ2-2, with D perhaps matching TRBD1 or TRBD2 (5 bases each). Germline V CDR1 and CDR2: SGHNT, YYREEE (reference sequence). This CDR3 comprises 15 residues. Trimming cost V 1 base and J 2 bases, with 9 bases left between them.

The CDR3 protein is CASSLVQGTEQFF. DNA of the CDR3: TGTGCCAGCAGCTTAGTGCAAGGCACGGAGCAGTTCTTC. The chain recombines TRBV7-9 with TRBJ2-1, with D unclear. Trimming left V 1 base short and J 10 bases short, with 11 bases between. This CDR3 comprises 13 residues. CDR1 is SEHNR, CDR2 FQNEAQ, per germline (reference sequence).

The chain is built from TRBV10-2 and TRBJ2-5, with 11 bases fitting TRBD1. CDR3 size: 14 residues. The trim removed 5 bases at V and 4 bases at J, leaving 3 bases unmatched. Germline CDR1 WSHSY, CDR2 SAAADI. The CDR3 sequence: CASSMDRGRETQYF. The CDR3 region has the DNA TGCGCCAGCAGTATGGACAGGGGGCGAGAGACCCAGTACTTC.